The source of this T cell receptor (beta chain) is a study of blood T cell repertoires in COVID-19. Across the study: There were acute and convalescent COVID-19 samples, and they came from the United States, Italy and Spain. T cells, B-cell-depleted T cells, or PBMCs provided the cDNA or gDNA that served as material.

Only one count was recorded for this clone. Authors' methods: Counts of nucleated cells, estimated from reference gene primer amplification, were obtained. The data were produced by immunoSEQ multiplex PCR, yet TCRdb's version contains in-frame clones alone and is incomplete. V and J calls and clone size are given by that table; D and trimming were obtained from the DNA. The data contain over 150,000 clones, approximately 90% of them singletons. Seattle patients were enrolled during active infection and followed longitudinally. This CDR3 is built from 14 residues. The germline V gene has CDR1 MDHEN and CDR2 SYDVKM. J gave up 6 bases and V 6 bases, and 7 bases lay outside the gene matches.

The TCR originated in a man aged 18 to 29 with COVID-19, enrolled during active disease. The specimen sequenced was peripheral blood. The rearrangement links TRBV28 to TRBJ2-1, with 8 nucleotides matching TRBD2. The CDR3 loop reads CASRSTSGRNEQFF. CDR3 bases: TGTGCCAGCAGGTCAACTAGCGGCCGCAATGAGCAGTTCTTC.